This T cell receptor beta chain was identified during a study of beta chain features in type 1 diabetes. Overall study findings and caveats: Within each of all four CD4+ subsets, Type 1 diabetes patients had TCRB CDR3s that were moderately but significantly shorter.

The CDR3 spans 16 residues. The germline CDR1 and CDR2 sequences are LGHNA and YNFKEQ. V was cut by 1 base and J by 1 base, with 11 bases left in between. In this sample, this clone turned up a few times. Its antigen is unknown. What was sequenced were expressed TCRB transcripts, since all of the isolated RNA had been reverse transcribed. The table came from immunoSEQ multiplex PCR; TCRdb's copy has only in-frame clones and leaves some out. The sample records about 710,000 clones, over 12% being singletons. This TCR was sampled from a man aged 18 to 35 with type 1 diabetes. The specimen was naive CD4+ T cells from blood. The chain links TRBV4-2 to TRBJ2-4; a possible D gene is TRBD2 (6 bases). Here the CDR3 reads CASSQVGEVAKNIQYF. The CDR3 nucleotides read TGTGCCAGCAGCCAAGTCGGGGAGGTGGCCAAAAACATTCAGTACTTC.